The text below deals with one TCR beta chain. No antigen is known for it. Just one base apart from a much larger clone, this may be a read error. Sequenced using an Illumina NovaSeq 6000. Using 5'RACE with constant-segment primers, TCRalpha and TCRbeta cDNA libraries were constructed, with sample barcodes and unique molecular identifiers added in the process. Trizol reagent was used to extract RNA from every sample. The libraries were amplified in two PCR steps, and the second step added a second sample barcode and Illumina TruSeq adapters. Sequencing of libraries was performed on an Illumina NovaSeq with 2 x 150 bp paired-end reads. In the paper's pipeline: Demultiplexing of reads and collapsing into UMI-guided consensus sequences were performed with migec v1.2.7. Using mixcr v2.1.11, UMI consensuses were aligned to TRA and TRB V and J templates and then assembled into clonotypes. A clonotype was counted as expanded or contracted only if both edgeR and NoisET called the change significant, with noise models trained on biological replicates. For edgeR calls, a false discovery rate-adjusted p below 0.01 and a log2 fold-change threshold of 1 were applied. As an exploratory analysis of dynamics, max-normalized trajectories of the 1000 most abundant clonotypes were examined by PCA with hierarchical clustering. Separately sequenced CD4+ and CD8+ repertoires were used to assign a CD4 or CD8 phenotype to each responding clone. Using fastp at Q25 and MiXCR, TCRdb reprocessed the public reads and kept productive beta chains. Each CDR3 protein appears once, grouped with its most common genes and DNA. TCRdb, not the original authors, processed these V and J calls. This sample has a few hundred thousand distinct CDR3 sequences in its table, and approximately 9% of those were observed once. The biggest ten clones account for under 25% of the sample.

The data stem from a study of T-cell memory formation after mild COVID-19 (dated by TCRdb to the early 2020s). About the full investigation: TCR sequence clusters from the two donors were largely donor specific. T-cell clones expanding and contracting after mild COVID-19 in a couple of donors were tracked by longitudinal TCRalpha and TCRbeta repertoire sequencing. The cohort comprised two young, previously healthy adult volunteers, one female and one male.

Results the study describes overall, beyond this receptor: From day 15 to 85, contracting clones showed balanced CD4/CD8 phenotypes, whereas a second wave of clones that expanded from day 15 to 37 leaned towards CD4+. Some responding clones were found in pre-infection memory, which suggests that pre-existing cross-reactive memory T cells took part in the SARS-CoV-2 response. Contracting CD4+ clones turned up mainly in the CM and EM memory subsets, whereas EMRA was where CD8+ clones were enriched. SARS-CoV-2 specificity was not confirmed for the second-wave clones peaking on day 37. Only two mild cases were covered by the study, and larger cohorts that include severe cases with pre-infection samples were considered necessary.

Ficoll-Paque density gradient centrifugation was used to isolate PBMCs. CDR1 and CDR2 were assigned from the germline V gene as MNHEY and SVGAGI. From its cysteine to its phenylalanine, the CDR3 spans 12 amino acids. The read is trimmed to its CDR3 DNA, 36 bases read in frame from base 1. The chain uses TRBV6-5 and TRBJ1-2, and perhaps TRBD1 as D gene, on 5 matching bases. This receptor was identified in a man between 18 and 35 years old who had mild COVID-19 (a few samples of this study predate the infection). The sample titles of this study are shuffled in the database, so cell type and time point are left out; the donor was told from shared clones. Material for sequencing was PBMCs or a T cell subset sorted from them (not recorded which). The CDR3 loop reads CSSSYWGRYYTF. The nucleotide sequence is given as TGTTCCAGCAGTTACTGGGGACGCTACTACACCTTC.